These 7 T cell receptor beta chains share one sample of origin, sequenced in a study of blood T cell repertoires in COVID-19. The method was immunoSEQ multiplex PCR; TCRdb's version includes in-frame clones alone and lacks a portion of them. Of some 220,000 clones listed, roughly 81% are singletons. Material: peripheral blood. These receptors originate from a man aged 50 or older who had recovered from COVID-19.

This clone was recorded only once. The rearrangement joins TRBV28 to TRBJ1-4; D call uncertain. This CDR3 is 14 amino acids long. Trimming took 6 bases from V and 7 from J, leaving 15 bases between them. The V gene's germline CDR1 is MDHEN and CDR2 SYDVKM. CDR3 protein: CASSHPRATEKLFF. Written as DNA, the CDR3 is TGTGCCAGCAGCCACCCGAGGGCTACTGAAAAACTGTTTTTT.

CDR3 in DNA: TGTGCCAGCAGCCAAGACTTTGGGAGGGGAGAGACCCAGTACTTC. It codes for CASSQDFGRGETQYF. The chain carries TRBV4-2 and TRBJ2-5; the match to TRBD2 covers 7 bases. Germline loops: CDR1 LGHNA, CDR2 YNFKEQ. The CDR3 runs to 15 residues. Unmatched junction bases numbered 5, after V lost 0 bases and J lost 4 bases.

The J gene is TRBJ2-2, the V gene TRBV6-5, with 10 positions matching TRBD1. The CDR3 sequence is 15 residues long. V was clipped by 6 bases and J by 4 bases; unmatched bases: 5. Germline assignment: CDR1 MNHEY and CDR2 SVGAGI. The CDR3 here is CASRGDRGSTGELFF. In nucleotides, the CDR3 is TGTGCCAGCAGGGGGGACAGGGGAAGCACCGGGGAGCTGTTTTTT.

J is TRBJ2-7 and V is TRBV4-1; 9 nucleotides line up with TRBD2. The germline V gene encodes CDR1 MGHRA and CDR2 YSYEKL. V gave up 4 bases and J gave up 5 bases; unmatched junction bases: 12. The CDR3 contains 16 residues. DNA for the CDR3: TGCGCCAGCAGCCTTTCCCCGGGCGGGAGGGCCGACGAGCAGTACTTC. It yields the protein CASSLSPGGRADEQYF.

The J gene is TRBJ2-1, the V gene TRBV4-1, with 9 bases lining up with TRBD2. This CDR3 comprises 16 residues. The germline gives CDR1 MGHRA, CDR2 YSYEKL. The V and J ends lost 0 bases and 2 bases, in that order; junction bases with no gene match: 2. The chain's CDR3 is CASSQDASGTYNEQFF. CDR3 bases: TGCGCCAGCAGCCAAGATGCTAGCGGGACCTACAATGAGCAGTTCTTC.

The chain carries TRBV20-1 and TRBJ2-1; TRBD1 aligns across 7 bases. The V and J ends lost 6 bases and 0 bases, in that order; junction bases with no gene match: 14. Germline lookup yields CDR1 DFQATT and CDR2 SNEGSKA (reference sequence). The CDR3 covers 17 residues. The chain's CDR3 is CSASENRGLSSYNEQFF. The CDR3 coding sequence is TGCAGTGCAAGTGAGAACAGGGGATTGAGCTCCTACAATGAGCAGTTCTTC.

The CDR3 DNA sequence: TGTGCCAGTAGTACCCGCCTGGGTGGACAGGGGGCGTCCTCCTACGAGCAGTACTTC. Its translation: CASSTRLGGQGASSYEQYF. The chain combines TRBV19 with TRBJ2-7, with 11 bases matching TRBD1. The CDR3 has 19 residues. J gave up 0 bases and V 4 bases, and 14 bases lay outside the gene matches. CDR1 is LNHDA and CDR2 is SQIVND in the germline V gene (reference sequence).